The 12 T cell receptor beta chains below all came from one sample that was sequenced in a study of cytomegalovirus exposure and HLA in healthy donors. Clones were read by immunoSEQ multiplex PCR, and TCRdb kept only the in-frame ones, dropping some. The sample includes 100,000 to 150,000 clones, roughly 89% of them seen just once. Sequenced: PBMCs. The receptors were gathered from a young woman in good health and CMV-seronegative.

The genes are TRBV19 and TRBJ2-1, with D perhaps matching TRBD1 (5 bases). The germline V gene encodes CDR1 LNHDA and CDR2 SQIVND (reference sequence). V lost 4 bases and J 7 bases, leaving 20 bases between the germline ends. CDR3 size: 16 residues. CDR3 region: CASSNWTPPFPNEQFF. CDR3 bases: TGTGCCAGTAGTAACTGGACACCACCATTTCCTAATGAGCAGTTCTTC. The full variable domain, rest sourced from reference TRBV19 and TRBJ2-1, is DGGITQSPKYLFRKEGQNVTLSCEQNLNHDAMYWYRQDPGQGLRLIYYSQIVNDFQKGDIAEGYSVSREKKESFPLTVTSAQKNPTAFYLCASSNWTPPFPNEQFFGPGTRLTVL.

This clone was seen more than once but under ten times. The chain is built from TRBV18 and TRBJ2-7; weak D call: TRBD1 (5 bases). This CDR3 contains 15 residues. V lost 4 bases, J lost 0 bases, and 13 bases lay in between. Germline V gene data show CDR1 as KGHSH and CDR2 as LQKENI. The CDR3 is CASSQPRTFSYEQYV. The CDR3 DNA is TGTGCCAGCTCACAACCCCGGACATTCTCCTACGAGCAGTACGTC.

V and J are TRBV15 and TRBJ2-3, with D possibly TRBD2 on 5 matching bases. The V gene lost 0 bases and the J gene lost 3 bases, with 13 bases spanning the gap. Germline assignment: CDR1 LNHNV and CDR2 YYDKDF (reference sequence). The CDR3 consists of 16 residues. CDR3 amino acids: CATSRDLRRGTDTQYF. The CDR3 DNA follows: TGTGCCACCAGCAGAGATCTTAGGCGAGGGACAGATACGCAGTATTTT. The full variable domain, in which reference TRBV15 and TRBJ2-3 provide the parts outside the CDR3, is DAMVIQNPRYQVTQFGKPVTLSCSQTLNHNVMYWYQQKSSQAPKLLFHYYDKDFNNEADTPDNFQSRRPNTSFCFLDIRSPGLGDTAMYLCATSRDLRRGTDTQYFGPGTRLTVL.

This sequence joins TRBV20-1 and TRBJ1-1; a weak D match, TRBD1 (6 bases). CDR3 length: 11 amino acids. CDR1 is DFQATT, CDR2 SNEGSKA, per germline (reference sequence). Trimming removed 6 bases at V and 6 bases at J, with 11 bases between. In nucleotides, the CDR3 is TGCAGTGCGAAAAGGGGGTCTGAAGCTTTCTTT. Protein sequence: CSAKRGSEAFF.

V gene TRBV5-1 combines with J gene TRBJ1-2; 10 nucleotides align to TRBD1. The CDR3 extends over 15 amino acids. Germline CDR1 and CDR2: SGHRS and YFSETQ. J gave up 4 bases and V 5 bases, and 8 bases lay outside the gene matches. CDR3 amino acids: CASRDGTGAAYGYTF. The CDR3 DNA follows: TGCGCCAGCAGGGATGGGACAGGGGCGGCCTATGGCTACACCTTC.

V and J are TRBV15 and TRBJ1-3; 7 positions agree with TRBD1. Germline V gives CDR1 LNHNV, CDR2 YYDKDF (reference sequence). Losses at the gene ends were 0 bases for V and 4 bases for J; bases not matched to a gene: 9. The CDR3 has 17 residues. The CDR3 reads CATSRDPGGSSGNTIYF. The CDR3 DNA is TGTGCCACCAGCAGAGACCCAGGGGGATCGTCCGGAAACACCATATATTTT.

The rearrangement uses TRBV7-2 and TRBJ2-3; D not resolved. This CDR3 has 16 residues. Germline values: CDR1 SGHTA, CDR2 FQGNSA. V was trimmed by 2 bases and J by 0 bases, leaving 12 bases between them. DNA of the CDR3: TGTGCCAGCAGCTTACCCCTGGCAGTTAGCACAGATACGCAGTATTTT. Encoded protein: CASSLPLAVSTDTQYF.

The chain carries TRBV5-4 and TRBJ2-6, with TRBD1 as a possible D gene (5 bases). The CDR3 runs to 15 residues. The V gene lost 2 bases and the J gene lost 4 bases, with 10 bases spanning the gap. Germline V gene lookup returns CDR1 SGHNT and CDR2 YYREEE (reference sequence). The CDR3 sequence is CASSFRGAGANVLTF. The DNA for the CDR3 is TGTGCCAGCAGCTTTAGGGGTGCAGGGGCCAACGTCCTGACTTTC.

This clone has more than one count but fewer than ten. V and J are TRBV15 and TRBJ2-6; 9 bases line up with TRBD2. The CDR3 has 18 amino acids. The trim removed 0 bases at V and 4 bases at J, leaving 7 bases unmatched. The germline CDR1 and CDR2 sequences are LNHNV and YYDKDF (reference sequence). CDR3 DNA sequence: TGTGCCACCAGCAGAGACAGGTCTAGCGGGACGGGGGCCAACGTCCTGACTTTC. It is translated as CATSRDRSSGTGANVLTF.

CDR3 nucleotides: TGCGCCAGCAGCCAATCCGGGACAGTTAATGAAAAACTGTTTTTT. Translated: CASSQSGTVNEKLFF. V and J are TRBV4-1 and TRBJ1-4; 7 bases line up with TRBD1. The V gene's germline CDR1 is MGHRA and CDR2 YSYEKL. This CDR3 contains 15 residues. The trim removed 2 bases at V and 4 bases at J, leaving 4 bases unmatched.

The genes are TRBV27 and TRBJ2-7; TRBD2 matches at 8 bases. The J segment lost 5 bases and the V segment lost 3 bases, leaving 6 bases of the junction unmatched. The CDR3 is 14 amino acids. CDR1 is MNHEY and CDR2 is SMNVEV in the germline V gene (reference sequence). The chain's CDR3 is CASSFLGLANEQYF. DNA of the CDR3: TGTGCCAGCAGTTTCTTAGGACTAGCAAACGAGCAGTACTTC.

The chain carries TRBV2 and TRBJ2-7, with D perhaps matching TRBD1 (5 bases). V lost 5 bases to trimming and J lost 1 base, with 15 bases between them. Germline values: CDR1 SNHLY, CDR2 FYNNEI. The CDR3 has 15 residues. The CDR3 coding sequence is TGTGCCAGCAGTCCTCCCGGACACAATTCCTACGAGCAGTACGTC. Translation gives CASSPPGHNSYEQYV.